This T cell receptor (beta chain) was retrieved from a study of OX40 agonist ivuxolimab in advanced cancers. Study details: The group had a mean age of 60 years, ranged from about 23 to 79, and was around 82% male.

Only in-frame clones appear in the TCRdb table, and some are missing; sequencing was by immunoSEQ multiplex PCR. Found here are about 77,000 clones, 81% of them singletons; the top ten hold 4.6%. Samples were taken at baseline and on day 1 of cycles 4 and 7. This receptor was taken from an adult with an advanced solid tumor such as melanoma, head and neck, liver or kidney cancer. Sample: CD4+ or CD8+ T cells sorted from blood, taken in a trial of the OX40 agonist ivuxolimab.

CDR3 in DNA: TGTGCCAGCAGTGAAGGGGTCACAGATACGCAGTATTTT. Encoded protein: CASSEGVTDTQYF. The chain carries TRBV2 and TRBJ2-3; no clear D gene. The germline V and J ends were trimmed by 1 base and 2 bases, with 4 bases remaining between them. CDR1 and CDR2 (germline): SNHLY, FYNNEI. The CDR3 extends over 13 amino acids.